This T cell receptor (beta chain) was recorded in a study of Ad26.COV2.S vaccination and SARS-CoV-2 variants. Assay used: immunoSEQ multiplex PCR; TCRdb lists only in-frame clones, some missing. The sample holds about 680,000 clones, roughly nine tenths seen once. This clone was seen more than once but under ten times. The CDR3 is 16 residues long. J lost 5 bases, V lost 5 bases, and 5 bases had no gene match. From germline, CDR1 is PRHDT and CDR2 FYEKMQ (reference sequence). Documented treatment: some 20 received Ad26.COV2.S at low or high dose, single or two shots; about 5 received placebo; per-sample allocation not given. Samples were taken on day 63 after the first vaccine or placebo injection.

The source was peripheral blood, collected in a trial of Ad26.COV2.S vaccine versus placebo. This chain links TRBV13 with TRBJ1-6, with 11 bases that match TRBD1. The sequence came from a person between 18 and 60 years old who received the Ad26.COV2.S COVID-19 vaccine or a placebo. The CDR3 here is CASSGPGQGDNSPLHF. The CDR3, as DNA: TGTGCCAGCAGCGGCCCGGGACAGGGGGATAATTCACCCCTCCACTTT.